This T cell receptor beta chain comes out of a study of blood T cells in healthy people across ages. Using a J-beta primer mix together with a sample-barcoded 5' primer, a second PCR was run for roughly 7 to 12 cycles. Per sample, CDR3-containing paired-end reads numbered at least 3 million. One entry per CDR3 protein, called by TCRdb with MiXCR from the 5' RACE reads. The sample lists 1.5 million to 2 million distinct CDR3 sequences, 25% to 30% occurring once. Findings and caveats of the study: It was found that TCR beta diversity correlated strongly with the percentage of naive T cells.

On this clonotype: Antigen unknown.

The material sequenced was blood. This TCR was recovered from a woman aged 30 to 39 in good health.

Written as DNA, the CDR3 is TGTGCCAGCAGTTTGACAGGGGCCCACGAGCGGTACTTC. Protein product: CASSLTGAHERYF. V gene TRBV28 combines with J gene TRBJ2-5, with 8 bases identical to TRBD1. V shed 3 bases, J shed 13 bases, and the junction held 10 bases outside the gene matches. Germline loops: CDR1 MDHEN, CDR2 SYDVKM. The CDR3 totals 13 residues.